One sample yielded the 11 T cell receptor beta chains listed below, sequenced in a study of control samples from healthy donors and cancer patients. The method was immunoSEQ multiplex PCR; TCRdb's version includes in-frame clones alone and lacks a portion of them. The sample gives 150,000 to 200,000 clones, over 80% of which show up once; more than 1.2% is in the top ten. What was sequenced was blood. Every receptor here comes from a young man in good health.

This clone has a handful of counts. CDR3 sequence: CASRRGFGSPLHF. In nucleotides, the CDR3 is TGTGCCAGCCGTCGGGGGTTCGGTTCACCCCTCCACTTT. The chain recombines TRBV28 with TRBJ1-6, with a possible D match to TRBD1 (5 bases). Trimming left V 8 bases short and J 9 bases short, with 14 bases between. The CDR3 has 13 amino acids. Germline assignment: CDR1 MDHEN and CDR2 SYDVKM.

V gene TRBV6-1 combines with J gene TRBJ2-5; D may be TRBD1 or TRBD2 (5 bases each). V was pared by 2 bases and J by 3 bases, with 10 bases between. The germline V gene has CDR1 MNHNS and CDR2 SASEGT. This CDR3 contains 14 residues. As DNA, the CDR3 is TGTGCCAGCAGTGAAAGAGGGACGGAAGAGACCCAGTACTTC. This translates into CASSERGTEETQYF.

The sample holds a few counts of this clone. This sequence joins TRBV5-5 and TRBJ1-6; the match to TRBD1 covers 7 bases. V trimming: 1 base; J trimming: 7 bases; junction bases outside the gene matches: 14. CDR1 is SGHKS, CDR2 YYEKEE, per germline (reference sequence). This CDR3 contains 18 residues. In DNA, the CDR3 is TGTGCCAGCAGCTTGTCACAGGGGATCTCCTTAGGGAATTCACCCCTCCACTTT. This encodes CASSLSQGISLGNSPLHF. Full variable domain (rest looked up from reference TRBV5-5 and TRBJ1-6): DAGVTQSPTHLIKTRGQQVTLRCSPISGHKSVSWYQQVLGQGPQFIFQYYEKEERGRGNFPDRFSARQFPNYSSELNVNALLLGDSALYLCASSLSQGISLGNSPLHFGNGTRLTVT.

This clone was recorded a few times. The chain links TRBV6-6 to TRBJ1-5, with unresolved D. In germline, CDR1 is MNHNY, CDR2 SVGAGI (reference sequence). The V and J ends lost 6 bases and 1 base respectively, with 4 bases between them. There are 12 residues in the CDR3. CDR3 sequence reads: CASSKSNQPQHF. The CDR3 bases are TGTGCCAGCAGCAAAAGCAATCAGCCCCAGCATTTT.

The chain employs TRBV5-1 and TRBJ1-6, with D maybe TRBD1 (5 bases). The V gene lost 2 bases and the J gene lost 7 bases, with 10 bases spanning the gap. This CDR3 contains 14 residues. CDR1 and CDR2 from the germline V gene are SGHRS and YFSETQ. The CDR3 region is CASSLGTDNSPLHF. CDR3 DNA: TGCGCCAGCAGCTTAGGGACCGACAATTCACCCCTCCACTTT.

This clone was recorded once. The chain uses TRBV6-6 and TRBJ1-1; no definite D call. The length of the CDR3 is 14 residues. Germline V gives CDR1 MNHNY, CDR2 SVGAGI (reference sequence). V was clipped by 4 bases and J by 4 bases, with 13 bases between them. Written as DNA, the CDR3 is TGTGCCAGCAGTTCCAATTGGGGAATCACTGAAGCTTTCTTT. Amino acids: CASSSNWGITEAFF.

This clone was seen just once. CDR3 sequence reads: CASSIQGNPEKLFF. The CDR3 DNA sequence: TGTGCCAGCAGCATACAGGGGAACCCAGAAAAACTGTTTTTT. This chain connects TRBV2 to TRBJ1-4; 7 bases map to TRBD1. Germline V gene lookup returns CDR1 SNHLY and CDR2 FYNNEI. V lost 6 bases to trimming and J lost 8 bases; unmatched junction nucleotides: 9. The CDR3 extends over 14 amino acids.

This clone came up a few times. As DNA, the CDR3 is TGTGCCAGCTCACCGTCAGGGGGTTCGAACACCGGGGAGCTGTTTTTT. It yields the protein CASSPSGGSNTGELFF. This chain uses TRBV18 with TRBJ2-2; 7 nucleotides agree with TRBD1. The CDR3 extends over 16 amino acids. Looked up from germline, CDR1 is KGHSH and CDR2 is LQKENI. V shed 3 bases and J 0 bases; nucleotides not matched to a gene: 4.

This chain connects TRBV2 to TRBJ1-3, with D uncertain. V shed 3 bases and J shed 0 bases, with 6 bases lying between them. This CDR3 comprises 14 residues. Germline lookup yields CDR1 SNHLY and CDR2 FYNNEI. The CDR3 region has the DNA TGTGCCAGCAGTGAGGGATTCTCTGGAAACACCATATATTTT. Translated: CASSEGFSGNTIYF.

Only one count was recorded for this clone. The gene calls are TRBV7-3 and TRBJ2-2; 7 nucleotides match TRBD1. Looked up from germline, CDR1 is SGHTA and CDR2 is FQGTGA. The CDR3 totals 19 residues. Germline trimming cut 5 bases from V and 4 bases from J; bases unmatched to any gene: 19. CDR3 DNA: TGTGCCAGCAGCCCCACGACTTGGGACAGACAATCGGGCACCGGGGAGCTGTTTTTT. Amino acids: CASSPTTWDRQSGTGELFF.

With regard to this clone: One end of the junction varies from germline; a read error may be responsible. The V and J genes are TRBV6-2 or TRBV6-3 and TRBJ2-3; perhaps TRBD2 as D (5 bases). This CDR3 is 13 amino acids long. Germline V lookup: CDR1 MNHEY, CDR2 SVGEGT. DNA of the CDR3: TGTGCCAGCAGTGAGGGCTTCACAGATGCGCAGTATTTT. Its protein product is CASSEGFTDAQYF.